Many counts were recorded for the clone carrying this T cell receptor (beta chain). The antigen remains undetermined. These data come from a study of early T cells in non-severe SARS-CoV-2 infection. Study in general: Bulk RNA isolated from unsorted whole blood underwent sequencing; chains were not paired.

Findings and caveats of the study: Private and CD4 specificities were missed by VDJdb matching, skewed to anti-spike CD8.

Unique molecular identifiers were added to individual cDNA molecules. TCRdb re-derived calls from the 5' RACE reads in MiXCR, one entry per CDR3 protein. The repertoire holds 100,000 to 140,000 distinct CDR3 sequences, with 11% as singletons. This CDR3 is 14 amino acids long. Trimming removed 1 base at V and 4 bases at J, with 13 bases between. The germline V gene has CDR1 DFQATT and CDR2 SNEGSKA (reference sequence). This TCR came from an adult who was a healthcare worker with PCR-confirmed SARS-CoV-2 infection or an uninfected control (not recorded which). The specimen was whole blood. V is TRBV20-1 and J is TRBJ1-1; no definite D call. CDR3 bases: TGCAGTGCTAGAGTGGCAGCTAGGACCACTGAAGCTTTCTTT. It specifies CSARVAARTTEAFF.